This T cell receptor beta chain was sequenced for a study of the immune and genomic landscape of osteosarcoma (dated by TCRdb to about 2020). Background for the entire study: A total of 48 pediatric and adult patients with high-grade osteosarcoma made up the overall cohort, and the median age at diagnosis was approximately 30 years (range roughly 5-81). The cohort was enriched for poor-risk disease, as unfavorable pathologic response to standard therapy was shown in under 80% of the cohort and around 67% of the cohort were deceased. In the overall cohort, about 60% of patients were male, and under 80% had localized disease at diagnosis. The study profiled osteosarcoma specimens with whole genome, RNA and T-cell receptor sequencing plus immunohistochemistry and reverse phase protein arrays to define immunogenic potential. To characterize the osteosarcoma immunogenomic landscape, TCR sequencing results were integrated with transcriptome, protein array and immunostaining data. An explanation for the limited clinical activity of immune checkpoint inhibitors in osteosarcoma was sought in the study. A couple of samples from the same tumor site were contributed by each of three patients.

TCR beta chain CDR3 regions were immunosequenced with the ImmunoSEQ Assay (Adaptive Biotechnologies). The source study handled its data this way. TCRB rearrangements, read counts, read proportions and gene usage were exported through the ImmunoSEQ Analyzer platform. T-cell clonality was computed as 1 minus Pielou's evenness on productive rearrangements. In the clonal space homeostasis analysis, clonotypes were sorted into rare, small, medium, large or hyperexpanded (0.01 to 1 of the repertoire) bins. TCR productive clonality was compared across immune clusters C1, C2 and C3 using the Wilcoxon rank sum test. Not all clones reach the TCRdb copy of this immuneACCESS table, which keeps in-frame sequences only. Checked studies attribute under half of the gap to unresolved V genes and leave the rest unexplained. The V and J calls and the clone size are those of that table, but D and trimming were determined from the DNA. A total of a few thousand clones appear in this sample, 77% of them only once. Roughly 6.8% of the sample rests with the top ten.

Post-treatment primary, local recurrence and metastasis tumors from poor-prognosis patients were used as specimens. In the case of this clone: Which antigen it targets is not known. No base quality information exists; no much larger clone differs at one position.

CDR1 and CDR2 are read off the germline V gene (reference sequence) as MNHEY and SMNVEV. From the cysteine through the phenylalanine, the CDR3 covers 15 amino acids. Only the CDR3 region is kept as DNA, spanning 45 bases read in frame from base 1. Ends trimmed: V by 5 bases, J by 5 bases; bases unmatched to a gene: 11. What the authors observed across the whole study: The clonality benchmarks were taken from external normal skin and healthy peripheral blood data instead of from matched normal tissue. Because osteosarcoma is rare and all possible samples were collected, sample size was not determined by any statistical method. In five cases, the repertoire was dominated by a single hyperexpanded clone, and fewer than 100 T-cell clonotypes were detected in all five cases. Overall, productive TCR clonality was low, with an average of 0.09 and a maximum of 0.3, which suggests limited T-cell clonal expansion. Higher TCR productive clonality was observed in the immune-hot C3 cluster than in the cold C1 cluster, although TCR productive clonality remained low overall. Along with the frozen tumor specimens, matched blood was collected from just two patients.

The chain is assembled from TRBV27 and TRBJ2-7; TRBD1 matches 8 bases in the middle. Sequenced sample: osteosarcoma tumor tissue from the lung. This receptor was taken from a human donor with osteosarcoma. The CDR3 protein sequence reads: CASSPSRGRVDEQYF. The base sequence is TGTGCCAGCAGTCCGTCCAGGGGGCGCGTCGACGAGCAGTACTTC.